This T cell receptor (beta chain) comes out of a study of blood T cell repertoires in COVID-19. Germline lookup yields CDR1 LNHDA and CDR2 SQIVND (reference sequence). The ends were cut back, 7 bases at V and 1 base at J, with 16 bases in the middle. CDR3 length: 15 amino acids. Assay used: immunoSEQ multiplex PCR; TCRdb lists only in-frame clones, some missing. The sample consists of over 130,000 clones, approximately 80% of them appearing once. This TCR derives from a woman younger than 35 who had been exposed to COVID-19. The chain is built from TRBV19 and TRBJ1-1; no reliable D call. Sequences were obtained from PBMCs or T cells enriched from blood (not recorded which). The CDR3, as DNA: TGTGCCAGTACCGAAGGAGGGTGGGGGAACACTGAAGCTTTCTTT. This encodes CASTEGGWGNTEAFF. The full variable domain, rest sourced from reference TRBV19 and TRBJ1-1, is DGGITQSPKYLFRKEGQNVTLSCEQNLNHDAMYWYRQDPGQGLRLIYYSQIVNDFQKGDIAEGYSVSREKKESFPLTVTSAQKNPTAFYLCASTEGGWGNTEAFFGQGTRLTVV.